The clone carrying this T cell receptor beta chain came up many times. Its antigen is not known. This entry comes from a study of T cell repertoires in cytomegalovirus infection. Study as a whole: Matching HLA type, along with CMV infection, was indicated by public TCR beta signatures.

TCRdb reanalysed the reads using MiXCR and keeps one entry per CDR3 protein. This table holds a few hundred thousand distinct CDR3 sequences, approximately 15% found once. Overall study findings and caveats: HLA-C-restricted TCR beta clonotypes specific for CMV led the ex vivo response. Cumulated frequencies of public TCR beta families served to identify carriers of CMV plus the relevant HLA.

V was shortened by 3 bases and J by 5 bases, with 4 bases between the two germline ends. Germline V gene sequence: CDR1 SGHVS, CDR2 FQNEAQ. The CDR3 loop spans 12 amino acids. Sequencing was done on a sample of CD8+ T cells from PBMCs. The TCR was taken from a human donor in good health (CMV status not recorded). Some clones in this sample may be carry-over from other donors' samples. J is TRBJ2-2 and V is TRBV7-8; D not resolved. The CDR3 region is CASSFLTGELFF. In DNA form, the CDR3 reads TGTGCCAGCAGCTTCTTGACCGGGGAGCTGTTTTTT.